Listed below are T cell receptor beta chains from one sample, sequenced in a study of blood T cell repertoires in COVID-19. Profiling relied on immunoSEQ multiplex PCR, and the TCRdb table lists in-frame clones only, not all of them. The table lists 150,000 or so clones, just over 85% of them singletons, with around 8.2% in the top ten. The sequencing input was peripheral blood. These receptors all stem from a woman aged 60 to 75 with acute or convalescent COVID-19. The CDR3 runs from the conserved cysteine through the conserved F or W. Fields, in order: J gene, V gene, CDR3 protein.

TRBJ2-1 | TRBV4-2 | CASSLRGRGSREDNEQFF
TRBJ2-1 | TRBV10-3 | CAISEQGNEQFF
TRBJ1-2 | TRBV7-8 | CASSLARVNYGYTF
TRBJ2-6 | TRBV7-9 | CASSLSGVGANVLTF
TRBJ2-7 | TRBV4-3 | CASSQDRGTAYEQYF
TRBJ2-7 | TRBV4-1 | CASSHPDRRYEQYF
TRBJ1-2 | TRBV5-1 | CASSQDRIITF
TRBJ2-1 | TRBV11-3 | CASGDDFSYNEQFF
TRBJ2-3 | TRBV30 | CAWSVRGAGSRNTQYF
TRBJ1-2 | TRBV4-1 | CASSQDGGSSGYTF
TRBJ2-2 | TRBV10-3 | CAISASGGASDGELFF
TRBJ1-1 | TRBV12-2 | CASRLAPGQGVSLRAFF
TRBJ2-5 | TRBV27 | CASMASGVPGTQYF
TRBJ2-4 | TRBV5-4 | CASSSGQGLAKNIQYF
TRBJ2-2 | TRBV2 | CASSLNGRTGELFF
TRBJ2-2 | TRBV9 | CASSVVGGELFF
TRBJ2-5 | TRBV5-1 | CASSSSGGAVRETQYF
TRBJ2-5 | TRBV9 | CASSATSRVSETQYF
TRBJ2-1 | TRBV7-2 | CASSEQGIEQFF
TRBJ1-2 | TRBV18 | CASSQSPLSGTDPTGGNYGYTF
TRBJ2-7 | TRBV20-1 | CSASSGFLSRSSYEQYF
TRBJ2-3 | TRBV5-6 | CASSLVTGWGPSTDTQYF
TRBJ2-7 | TRBV6-5 | CASSRPGQSYEQYF
TRBJ1-1 | TRBV27 | CASKAGPGTEAFF
TRBJ2-1 | TRBV4-2 | CASSQDLYNEQFF
TRBJ1-5 | TRBV28 | CAKTGEVRNQPQHF
TRBJ1-2 | TRBV11-3 | CASSLAGTQNYGYTF
TRBJ2-7 | TRBV28 | CASSLWAWDRGSYEQYF
TRBJ1-5 | TRBV7-9 | CASRQGNQPQHF
TRBJ1-1 | TRBV27 | CASRVSTGNTEAFF
TRBJ2-7 | TRBV6-5 | CASKIGQGAYEQYF
TRBJ2-3 | TRBV7-8 | CASSLASADTQYF